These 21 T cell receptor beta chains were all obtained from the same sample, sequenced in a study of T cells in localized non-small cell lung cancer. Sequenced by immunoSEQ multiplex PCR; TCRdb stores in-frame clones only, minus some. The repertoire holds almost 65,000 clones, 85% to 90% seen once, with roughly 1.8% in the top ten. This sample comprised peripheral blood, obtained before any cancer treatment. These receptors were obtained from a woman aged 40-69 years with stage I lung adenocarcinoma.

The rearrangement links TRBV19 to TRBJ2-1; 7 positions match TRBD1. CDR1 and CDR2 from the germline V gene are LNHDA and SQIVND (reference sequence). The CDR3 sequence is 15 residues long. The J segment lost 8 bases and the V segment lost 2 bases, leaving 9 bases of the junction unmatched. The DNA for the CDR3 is TGTGCCAGTAGTATATCCAGGGGGACCGTGGATGAGCAGTTCTTC. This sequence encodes CASSISRGTVDEQFF.

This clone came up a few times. The CDR3 DNA reads as TGTGCCACCAGCAGAGTAGGATCCGGGACAGGGAGATTGGGCAATCAGCCCCAGCATTTT. Translating gives CATSRVGSGTGRLGNQPQHF. The chain combines TRBV15 with TRBJ1-5; TRBD1 matches 9 bases. V shed 1 base, J shed 2 bases, and the junction held 15 bases outside the gene matches. The CDR3 consists of 20 residues. Germline V gene sequence: CDR1 LNHNV, CDR2 YYDKDF (reference sequence).

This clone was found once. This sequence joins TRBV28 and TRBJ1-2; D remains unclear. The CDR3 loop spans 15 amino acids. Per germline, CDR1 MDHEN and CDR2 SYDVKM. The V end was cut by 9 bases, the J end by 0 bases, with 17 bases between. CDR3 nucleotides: TGTGCCAGTCGGGGAGGTCAGAGAGCTAACTATGGCTACACCTTC. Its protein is CASRGGQRANYGYTF.

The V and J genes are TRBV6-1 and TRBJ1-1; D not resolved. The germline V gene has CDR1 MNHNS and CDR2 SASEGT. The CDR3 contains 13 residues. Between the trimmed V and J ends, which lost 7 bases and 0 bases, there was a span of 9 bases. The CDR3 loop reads CASKTFMNTEAFF. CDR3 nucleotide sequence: TGTGCCAGCAAGACATTCATGAACACTGAAGCTTTCTTT.

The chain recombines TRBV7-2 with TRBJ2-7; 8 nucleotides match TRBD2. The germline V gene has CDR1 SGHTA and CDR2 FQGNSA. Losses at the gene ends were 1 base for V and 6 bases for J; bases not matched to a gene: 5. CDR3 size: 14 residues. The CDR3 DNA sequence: TGTGCCAGCAGCTTAGTTGCGGGGGGCGGCGAGCAGTACTTC. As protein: CASSLVAGGGEQYF.

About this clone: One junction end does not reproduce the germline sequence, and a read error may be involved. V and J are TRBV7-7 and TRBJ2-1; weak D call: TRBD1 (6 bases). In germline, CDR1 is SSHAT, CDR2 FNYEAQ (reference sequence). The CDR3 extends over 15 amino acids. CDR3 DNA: TGTGCTAGCAGCTTAGCAGGGGCTACCTACAATGAGCAGTTCTTC. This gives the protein CASSLAGATYNEQFF.

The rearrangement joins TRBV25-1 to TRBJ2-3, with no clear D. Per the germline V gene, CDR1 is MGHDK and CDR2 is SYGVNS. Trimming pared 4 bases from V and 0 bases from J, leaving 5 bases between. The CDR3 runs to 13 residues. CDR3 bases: TGTGCCAGCAGTGGTCCGAGCACAGATACGCAGTATTTT. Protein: CASSGPSTDTQYF.

Written as DNA, the CDR3 is TGCAGCGTTGACATGGGACAGGGGGGAGATACGCAGTATTTT. Translation: CSVDMGQGGDTQYF. This rearrangement joins TRBV29-1 to TRBJ2-3; 11 bases agree with TRBD1. Germline values: CDR1 SQVTM, CDR2 ANQGSEA. The CDR3 consists of 14 residues. With V trimmed by 3 bases and J by 5 bases, 4 bases remained unmatched.

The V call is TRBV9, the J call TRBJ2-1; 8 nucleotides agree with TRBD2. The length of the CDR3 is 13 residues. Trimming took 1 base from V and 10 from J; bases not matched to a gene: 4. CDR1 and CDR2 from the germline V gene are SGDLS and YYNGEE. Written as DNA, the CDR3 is TGTGCCAGCAGCGTAAGGCCTAGCGGGGAGCAGTTCTTC. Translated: CASSVRPSGEQFF.

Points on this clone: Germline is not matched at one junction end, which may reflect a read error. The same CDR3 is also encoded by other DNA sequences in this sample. The CDR3 DNA reads as TGTGCCAGCAGCCCTGCCTGGGATGGCACTGAAGCCTTCTTT. Amino acid sequence: CASSPAWDGTEAFF. This sequence joins TRBV5-4 and TRBJ1-1; D not certain. CDR1 and CDR2 (germline): SGHNT, YYREEE (reference sequence). The CDR3 spans 14 residues.

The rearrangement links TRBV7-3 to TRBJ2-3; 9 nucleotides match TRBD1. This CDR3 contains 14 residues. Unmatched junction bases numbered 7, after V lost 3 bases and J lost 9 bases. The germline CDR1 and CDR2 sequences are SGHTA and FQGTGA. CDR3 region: CASSFRDRDGTQYF. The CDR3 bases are TGTGCCAGCAGCTTTAGGGACAGGGACGGGACGCAGTATTTT.

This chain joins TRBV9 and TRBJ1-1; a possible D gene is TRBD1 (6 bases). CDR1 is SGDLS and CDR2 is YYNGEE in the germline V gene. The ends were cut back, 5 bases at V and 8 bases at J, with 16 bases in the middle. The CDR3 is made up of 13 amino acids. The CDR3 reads CASSSQAGTEAFF. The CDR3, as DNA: TGTGCCAGCAGTTCGCAGGCCGGGACAGAAGCTTTCTTT.

CDR3 region: CSVEDQASGRGEQYF. CDR3 nucleotides: TGCAGCGTTGAAGATCAGGCTAGCGGTAGGGGTGAGCAGTACTTC. J is TRBJ2-7 and V is TRBV29-1, with 7 bases identical to TRBD2. Germline V gene data show CDR1 as SQVTM and CDR2 as ANQGSEA. The CDR3 spans 15 residues. The J segment lost 7 bases and the V segment lost 0 bases, leaving 12 bases of the junction unmatched.

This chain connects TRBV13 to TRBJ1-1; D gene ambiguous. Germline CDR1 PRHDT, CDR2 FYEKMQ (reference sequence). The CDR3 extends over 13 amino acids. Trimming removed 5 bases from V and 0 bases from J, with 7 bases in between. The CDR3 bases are TGTGCCAGCAGCCCGATGATGAACACTGAAGCTTTCTTT. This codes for CASSPMMNTEAFF.

As DNA, the CDR3 is TGCGCCAGCAGCCAATTTAGCGGGATCGGAGAGACCCAGTACTTC. Its protein is CASSQFSGIGETQYF. The chain links TRBV4-3 to TRBJ2-5, with 8 bases fitting TRBD2. The CDR3 is made up of 15 amino acids. Trimming cost V 2 bases and J 4 bases; bases outside gene matches: 6. Germline CDR1 LGHNA, CDR2 YSLEER.

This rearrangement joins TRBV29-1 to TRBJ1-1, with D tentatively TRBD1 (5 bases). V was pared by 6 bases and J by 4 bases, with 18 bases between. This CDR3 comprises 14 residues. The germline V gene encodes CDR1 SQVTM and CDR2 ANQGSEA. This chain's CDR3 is CSVTPLVRGTEAFF. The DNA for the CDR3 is TGCAGCGTGACGCCGCTCGTTAGGGGCACTGAAGCTTTCTTT. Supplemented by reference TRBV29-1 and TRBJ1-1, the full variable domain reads SAVISQKPSRDICQRGTSLTIQCQVDSQVTMMFWYRQQPGQSLTLIATANQGSEATYESGFVIDKFPISRPNLTFSTLTVSNMSPEDSSIYLCSVTPLVRGTEAFFGQGTRLTVV.

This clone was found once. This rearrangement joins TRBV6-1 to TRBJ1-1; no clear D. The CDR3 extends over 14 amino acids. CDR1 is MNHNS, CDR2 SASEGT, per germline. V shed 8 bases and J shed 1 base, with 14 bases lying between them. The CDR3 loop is CASGLEGANTEAFF. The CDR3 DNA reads TGTGCCAGCGGTCTCGAGGGAGCGAACACTGAAGCTTTCTTT.

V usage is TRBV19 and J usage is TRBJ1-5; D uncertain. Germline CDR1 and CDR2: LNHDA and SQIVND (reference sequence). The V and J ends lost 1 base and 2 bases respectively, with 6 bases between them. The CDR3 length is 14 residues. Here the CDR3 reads CASSIVTGNQPQHF. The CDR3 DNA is TGTGCCAGTAGTATAGTTACAGGCAATCAGCCCCAGCATTTT.

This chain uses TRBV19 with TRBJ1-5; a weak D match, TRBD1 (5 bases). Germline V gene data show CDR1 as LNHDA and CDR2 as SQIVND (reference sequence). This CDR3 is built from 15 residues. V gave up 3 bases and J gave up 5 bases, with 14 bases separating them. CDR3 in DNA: TGTGCCAGTAGTATTCTCGGCAGGGAAGATCAGCCCCAGCATTTT. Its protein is CASSILGREDQPQHF.

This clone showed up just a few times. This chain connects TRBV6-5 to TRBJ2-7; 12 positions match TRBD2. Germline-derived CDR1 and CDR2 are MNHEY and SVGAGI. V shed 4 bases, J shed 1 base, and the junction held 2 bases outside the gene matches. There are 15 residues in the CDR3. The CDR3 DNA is TGTGCCAGCAGTTCCGGGACTAGCGGGTCCTACGAGCAGTACTTC. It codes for CASSSGTSGSYEQYF.

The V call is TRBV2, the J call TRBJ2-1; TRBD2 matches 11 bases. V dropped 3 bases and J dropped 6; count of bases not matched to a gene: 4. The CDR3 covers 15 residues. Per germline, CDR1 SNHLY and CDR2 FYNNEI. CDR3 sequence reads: CASSDLAGGPNEQFF. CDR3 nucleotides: TGTGCCAGCAGTGACCTAGCGGGGGGCCCCAATGAGCAGTTCTTC. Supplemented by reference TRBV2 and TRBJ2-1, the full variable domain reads EPEVTQTPSHQVTQMGQEVILRCVPISNHLYFYWYRQILGQKVEFLVSFYNNEISEKSEIFDDQFSVERPDGSNFTLKIRSTKLEDSAMYFCASSDLAGGPNEQFFGPGTRLTVL.